The next 25 T cell receptor beta chains were all read from a single sample in a study of cytomegalovirus exposure and HLA in healthy donors. Sequencing used immunoSEQ multiplex PCR; TCRdb keeps in-frame clones, though not all of them. This sample carries roughly 71,000 clones, less than 95% of them seen once, and the ten largest clones take around 0.65%. The sample taken for sequencing was PBMCs. Receptors were obtained from a woman under 30 in good health and CMV-seronegative.

The chain recombines TRBV6-5 with TRBJ2-4; D is perhaps TRBD2 (6 bases). Germline loops: CDR1 MNHEY, CDR2 SVGAGI. The CDR3 extends over 12 amino acids. The V end lost 2 bases, the J end lost 15 bases, and 14 bases lay between the germline ends. CDR3 amino acids: CASSYPRDGGYF. CDR3 DNA: TGTGCCAGCAGTTACCCTCGGGACGGGGGGTACTTC.

The chain combines TRBV6-1 with TRBJ2-5; tentative D call: TRBD2 (5 bases). The CDR3 has 15 amino acids. Trimming shortened V by 2 bases and J by 5 bases, and 15 bases separated the two germline ends. CDR1 is MNHNS, CDR2 SASEGT, per germline. CDR3 protein: CASSERAGFIETQYF. The CDR3 DNA is TGTGCCAGCAGTGAAAGGGCGGGTTTTATTGAGACCCAGTACTTC.

The chain carries TRBV5-6 and TRBJ2-1; TRBD1 is a possible D gene (6 bases). The germline V and J ends were trimmed by 4 bases and 8 bases, with 10 bases remaining between them. This CDR3 is 12 amino acids long. Per germline, CDR1 SGHDT and CDR2 YYEEEE. The CDR3 DNA sequence: TGTGCCAGCAGCACGCAGGGGCATGAGCAGTTCTTC. Translating it yields CASSTQGHEQFF.

The chain couples TRBV10-3 to TRBJ2-2, with 14 bases identical to TRBD2. CDR1 and CDR2 from the germline V gene are ENHRY and SYGVKD. The CDR3 has 17 amino acids. The junction had 4 bases not matched to a gene; V was cut back by 3 bases and J by 4 bases. The CDR3 DNA follows: TGTGCCATCAGTGACCGAGGGACTAGCGGGGGCACCGGGGAGCTGTTTTTT. This codes for CAISDRGTSGGTGELFF.

The chain has TRBV5-8 and TRBJ1-2; the D is unclear. CDR3 length: 14 residues. Germline V gene lookup returns CDR1 SGHTS and CDR2 YDEGEE. V was cut by 3 bases and J by 5 bases, with 14 bases left in between. CDR3 protein: CASSSLTGFYGYTF. The CDR3 DNA is TGTGCCAGCAGCTCTCTCACGGGGTTTTATGGCTACACCTTC. Looking up the rest from reference TRBV5-8 and TRBJ1-2 gives the full variable domain: EAGVTQSPTHLIKTRGQQATLRCSPISGHTSVYWYQQALGLGLQFLLWYDEGEERNRGNFPPRFSGRQFPNYSSELNVNALELEDSALYLCASSSLTGFYGYTFGSGTRLTVV.

A single count supports this clone. The V gene is TRBV2, the J gene TRBJ2-1; the D is unclear. The CDR3 sequence is 15 residues long. V was shortened by 1 base and J by 0 bases, with 7 bases between the two germline ends. From germline, CDR1 is SNHLY and CDR2 FYNNEI. CDR3 sequence reads: CASSEGSLSYNEQFF. CDR3 nucleotide sequence: TGTGCCAGCAGTGAAGGAAGCCTCTCCTACAATGAGCAGTTCTTC.

In regard to this clone: Its ends do not fully match the called genes, so a read error is possible. This chain joins TRBV6-1 and TRBJ2-5; TRBD2 matches at 10 bases. The CDR3 extends over 14 amino acids. Per the germline V gene, CDR1 is MNHNS and CDR2 is SASEGT. CDR3 DNA sequence: TGTGCCAGCAGTGAAACTGTGGGACTAGCGTACGATAACTTC. Protein sequence: CASSETVGLAYDNF.

The sample holds one count of this clone. V is TRBV28 and J is TRBJ1-1, with D unresolved. V gave up 6 bases and J gave up 6 bases, with 8 bases separating them. In germline, CDR1 is MDHEN, CDR2 SYDVKM. The length of the CDR3 is 11 residues. The CDR3 reads CASRRTSEAFF. CDR3 nucleotide sequence: TGTGCCAGCAGGAGGACTTCTGAAGCTTTCTTT.

The chain links TRBV2 to TRBJ1-6, with D tentatively TRBD1 (5 bases). V shed 3 bases and J shed 6 bases, with 12 bases lying between them. The CDR3 is 15 residues long. Germline V CDR1 and CDR2: SNHLY, FYNNEI. CDR3 sequence: CASSEELGGNSPLHF. The CDR3, as DNA: TGTGCCAGCAGTGAGGAACTGGGGGGTAATTCACCCCTCCACTTT.

This chain joins TRBV11-2 and TRBJ1-1; possible D gene TRBD1, 6 bases. The CDR3 runs to 15 residues. Germline CDR1 SGHAT, CDR2 FQNNGV. With 5 bases removed from V and 2 bases from J, the gap between germline ends came to 15 bases. CDR3 in DNA: TGTGCCAGCAGCCCCCAAGGACAGCTCAACACTGAAGCTTTCTTT. It specifies CASSPQGQLNTEAFF.

The rearrangement joins TRBV6-1 to TRBJ2-5; a weak D match, TRBD1 (5 bases). Germline loops: CDR1 MNHNS, CDR2 SASEGT. This CDR3 has 18 residues. Trimming removed 0 bases from V and 6 bases from J, with 23 bases in between. The CDR3 loop reads CASSEALPRRASSQTQYF. The DNA for the CDR3 is TGTGCCAGCAGTGAAGCGCTTCCCCGCAGGGCCAGCTCTCAGACCCAGTACTTC.

V usage is TRBV5-1 and J usage is TRBJ2-5; 8 nucleotides align to TRBD1. With 2 bases clipped from V and 4 bases from J, the junction kept 7 bases outside the gene matches. From germline, CDR1 is SGHRS and CDR2 YFSETQ. This CDR3 contains 15 residues. CDR3 amino acids: CASSFRQGAAETQYF. In DNA, the CDR3 is TGCGCCAGCAGCTTCAGGCAGGGGGCGGCAGAGACCCAGTACTTC.

The rearrangement links TRBV5-1 to TRBJ2-7, with a weak D call TRBD2 (6 bases). The germline V and J ends were trimmed by 0 bases and 5 bases, with 9 bases remaining between them. Germline values: CDR1 SGHRS, CDR2 YFSETQ. This CDR3 has 13 amino acids. Written as DNA, the CDR3 is TGCGCCAGCAGCTTGGGGAGGGTAGACGAGCAGTACTTC. It is translated as CASSLGRVDEQYF.

This clone has just one count. The same CDR3 arises from other DNA sequences in this sample as well. V usage is TRBV4-1 and J usage is TRBJ1-6; D is undetermined. The CDR3 sequence is 21 residues long. With 1 base removed from V and 0 bases from J, the gap between germline ends came to 22 bases. Looked up from germline, CDR1 is MGHRA and CDR2 is YSYEKL. CDR3 protein: CASSQGILRETRRSYNSPLHF. CDR3 sequence (DNA): TGCGCCAGCAGCCAAGGTATCCTGAGGGAGACTCGGCGCTCCTATAATTCACCCCTCCACTTT.

The chain employs TRBV13 and TRBJ1-2, with TRBD1 as a possible D gene (6 bases). Germline V lookup: CDR1 PRHDT, CDR2 FYEKMQ (reference sequence). The length of the CDR3 is 15 residues. V was clipped by 5 bases and J by 0 bases, with 13 bases between them. The CDR3 here is CASSPRGLSNYGYTF. The CDR3 region has the DNA TGTGCCAGCAGCCCCAGGGGATTATCTAACTATGGCTACACCTTC.

The rearrangement uses TRBV7-6 and TRBJ1-2, with 7 bases fitting TRBD1. With 3 bases clipped from V and 2 bases from J, the junction kept 0 bases outside the gene matches. This CDR3 spans 13 amino acids. CDR1 and CDR2 (germline): SGHVS, FNYEAQ. The CDR3 is CASSFRGNYGYTF. The CDR3 DNA reads as TGTGCCAGCAGCTTCAGGGGGAACTATGGCTACACCTTC.

This clone occurred once. This rearrangement joins TRBV18 to TRBJ1-1; TRBD1 is a possible D gene (5 bases). Looked up from germline, CDR1 is KGHSH and CDR2 is LQKENI. V lost 2 bases to trimming and J lost 11 bases, with 18 bases between them. CDR3 length: 14 residues. The CDR3 here is CASSPMSTDPMAFF. The CDR3 coding sequence is TGTGCCAGCTCACCAATGTCGACAGACCCAATGGCTTTCTTT.

The chain is built from TRBV2 and TRBJ1-3, with 9 positions matching TRBD1. Germline CDR1 is SNHLY and CDR2 is FYNNEI. The CDR3 is made up of 17 amino acids. The ends lost 1 base at V and 4 bases at J; junction bases unmatched: 8. DNA for the CDR3: TGTGCCAGCAGTGAAGTCGGGACAGGGCAGCGCGGAAACACCATATATTTT. Protein sequence: CASSEVGTGQRGNTIYF.

The gene calls are TRBV10-3 and TRBJ2-3, with a tentative D call TRBD2 (6 bases). The CDR3 runs to 11 residues. V lost 3 bases and J 10 bases, leaving 8 bases between the germline ends. The germline V gene encodes CDR1 ENHRY and CDR2 SYGVKD. CDR3: CAISDGGSQYF. CDR3 nucleotide sequence: TGTGCCATCAGTGACGGGGGTTCGCAGTATTTT.

CDR3 sequence reads: CASSQDTYSGANVLTF. The CDR3 DNA is TGCGCCAGCAGCCAAGACACCTACTCTGGGGCCAACGTCCTGACTTTC. The V call is TRBV4-3, the J call TRBJ2-6; D is uncertain. V gave up 0 bases and J gave up 0 bases, with 6 bases separating them. This CDR3 spans 16 amino acids. Germline V gene sequence: CDR1 LGHNA, CDR2 YSLEER.

V gene TRBV30 combines with J gene TRBJ1-5, with D hard to call. CDR1 and CDR2 (germline): GTSNPN, SVGIG (reference sequence). This CDR3 is built from 15 residues. Trimming left V 3 bases short and J 0 bases short, with 12 bases between. CDR3 DNA: TGTGCCTGGAGCACAGATAACCATAGCAATCAGCCCCAGCATTTT. Amino acids: CAWSTDNHSNQPQHF.

This clone was seen a few times. The V and J genes are TRBV5-1 and TRBJ2-7, with D possibly TRBD1 on 6 matching bases. V was pared by 4 bases and J by 4 bases, with 12 bases between. Germline loops: CDR1 SGHRS, CDR2 YFSETQ. The CDR3 spans 13 residues. CDR3 coding DNA: TGCGCCAGCAGCGAACAGGGATGGTACGAGCAGTACTTC. It codes for CASSEQGWYEQYF.

The chain couples TRBV4-3 to TRBJ1-1, with 7 nucleotides matching TRBD1. The CDR3 sequence is 16 residues long. Per germline, CDR1 LGHNA and CDR2 YSLEER. The trim removed 1 base at V and 4 bases at J, leaving 9 bases unmatched. In DNA form, the CDR3 reads TGCGCCAGCAGCCAAGGATACAGGGGCGTTGGCACTGAAGCTTTCTTT. Protein product: CASSQGYRGVGTEAFF.

This chain connects TRBV30 to TRBJ1-5; D unclear. This CDR3 has 13 residues. V was trimmed by 3 bases and J by 7 bases, leaving 13 bases between them. CDR1 is GTSNPN and CDR2 is SVGIG in the germline V gene (reference sequence). CDR3 coding DNA: TGTGCCTGGAGCACAGCTGGGTCCCAGCCCCAGCATTTT. It yields the protein CAWSTAGSQPQHF.

The J gene is TRBJ2-7, the V gene TRBV30; D remains ambiguous. Trimming removed 2 bases at V and 0 bases at J, with 11 bases between. The CDR3 length is 14 residues. CDR1 GTSNPN and CDR2 SVGIG come from the germline V gene (reference sequence). CDR3 protein: CAWSPSPGSYEQYF. The CDR3 region has the DNA TGTGCCTGGAGTCCCTCTCCAGGCTCCTACGAGCAGTACTTC.